A selection of T cell receptor beta chains follows, all from one sample in a study of intratumoral heterogeneity in liver cancer. This table comes from immunoSEQ multiplex PCR, and its TCRdb copy is limited to in-frame clones, with some not included. This sample has 20,000 to 25,000 clones, with just under 75% found just once. The source material was tumor-adjacent normal tissue, sampled before any cancer treatment. All receptors derive from a woman in her sixties or seventies with hepatocellular carcinoma. Each CDR3 is given with its conserved first and last residue. The D gene is left open where the match is weak. A clone size is listed for some rows: how often the clone was seen (once, few, many), or a class if it is expanded.

TRBD1 | . | TRBJ2-3 | TRBV7-9 | TGTGCCAGCAGTCCCGACAGGGCCACGCAGTATTTT | CASSPDRATQYF
. | few | TRBJ1-2 | TRBV7-8 | TGTGCCAGCAGTTATTCGGGGTCAGGATCCTATGGCTACACCTTC | CASSYSGSGSYGYTF
. | . | TRBJ2-5 | TRBV19 | TGTGCCAGTAGTATGGGTCACGGGGAGACCCAGTACTTC | CASSMGHGETQYF
. | . | TRBJ2-1 | TRBV4-2 | TGTGCCAGCAGCCAAGATAAGGGGTCCTACAATGAGCAGTTCTTC | CASSQDKGSYNEQFF
. | . | TRBJ2-1 | TRBV18 | TGTGCCAGCTCACCGGTTCTGGCCTACAATGAGCAGTTCTTC | CASSPVLAYNEQFF
TRBD1 | . | TRBJ1-2 | TRBV9 | TGTGCCAGCAGCGCCCGACAGGGGGATGGCTACACCTTC | CASSARQGDGYTF
. | . | TRBJ2-7 | TRBV30 | TGTGCCTGGAGTCCGGGGGCCTCCTACGAGCAGTACTTC | CAWSPGASYEQYF
TRBD2 | . | TRBJ2-5 | TRBV3-1/TRBV3-2 | TGTGCCAGCAGCCAAGATCTTGATAGCGGGAGTTTGGAGACCCAGTACTTC | CASSQDLDSGSLETQYF
. | . | TRBJ1-2 | TRBV10-2 | TGCGCCAGCATGGAGGGCCCGACCCTGGGCGGCTACACCTTC | CASMEGPTLGGYTF
TRBD1 | few | TRBJ1-6 | TRBV16 | TGTGCCAGCAGCCAATCAGGGACAGGGGATTCACCCCTCCACTTT | CASSQSGTGDSPLHF
. | . | TRBJ2-7 | TRBV28 | TGTGCCAGCAGTTTGTCGGGGCCCGGCAACGAGCAGTACTTC | CASSLSGPGNEQYF
TRBD2 | . | TRBJ2-1 | TRBV3-1/TRBV3-2 | TGTGCCAGCAGCCCCCTCCGGGTTAGCGGGAGAGGGAATGAGCAGTTCTTC | CASSPLRVSGRGNEQFF
. | . | TRBJ1-2 | TRBV20-1 | TGCAGTGCTCCCTTTAACTATGGCTACACCTTC | CSAPFNYGYTF
. | once | TRBJ1-4 | TRBV28 | TGTGCCAGCAGTTTTCAAGGACCTAATGAAAAACTGTTTTTT | CASSFQGPNEKLFF
TRBD2 | few | TRBJ2-1 | TRBV5-1 | TGCGCCAGCAGCCTTACTAGCGGGGGTTACAATGAGCAGTTCTTC | CASSLTSGGYNEQFF
. | . | TRBJ2-1 | TRBV18 | TGTGCCAGCTCACCGCCTAACGCCCTAAACAATGAGCAGTTCTTC | CASSPPNALNNEQFF
. | . | TRBJ1-5 | TRBV19 | TGTGCCAGTAGAGAGACGGGGAAAAGCAATCAGCCCCAGCATTTT | CASRETGKSNQPQHF
TRBD2 | . | TRBJ2-4 | TRBV7-8 | TGTGCCAGCAGCACCCGGACTAGCGGGAAAAAAAACATTCAGTACTTC | CASSTRTSGKKNIQYF
. | . | TRBJ2-1 | TRBV19 | TGTGCCAGTAGAAAGAGCTCCTACAATGAGCAGTTCTTC | CASRKSSYNEQFF
. | . | TRBJ2-7 | TRBV30 | TGTGCCTGGAGTGTGGAGGGAATACCTACAACGGACGAGCAGTACTTC | CAWSVEGIPTTDEQYF
. | few | TRBJ1-3 | TRBV19 | TGTGCCAGTAGTACACAGCTCTACTCTGGAAACACCATATATTTT | CASSTQLYSGNTIYF
TRBD1 | . | TRBJ2-7 | TRBV18 | TGTGCCAGCTCACCCTCGGGACAGAACTACGAGCAGTACTTC | CASSPSGQNYEQYF
. | . | TRBJ1-6 | TRBV28 | TGTGCCAGTTCTACAGGGCCCCCCTATAATTCACCCCTCCACTTT | CASSTGPPYNSPLHF
. | . | TRBJ1-1 | TRBV2 | TGTGCCAGCTGGGGCAGGGGCAACACTGAAGCTTTCTTT | CASWGRGNTEAFF
. | . | TRBJ1-4 | TRBV6-5 | TGTGCCAGCAGCTTAGGACAGTATGAAAAACTGTTTTTT | CASSLGQYEKLFF
. | . | TRBJ1-5 | TRBV19 | TGTGCCAGTAGCACTCAGAAGAATCAGCCCCAGCATTTT | CASSTQKNQPQHF
TRBD1 | . | TRBJ1-2 | TRBV7-8 | TGTGCCAGCAGCATCCGACAGGGGATTGGTGGCTACACCTTC | CASSIRQGIGGYTF
. | . | TRBJ2-3 | TRBV4-1 | TGCGCCAGCAGCGCACCACAGGGAGGCACAGATACGCAGTATTTT | CASSAPQGGTDTQYF
. | . | TRBJ2-4 | TRBV19 | TGTGCCAGTAGTATGGACAGCACCCCTCTAAACATTCAGTACTTC | CASSMDSTPLNIQYF
. | . | TRBJ1-5 | TRBV12-5 | TGTGCTAGTGGTTTTGTGGGGGCCTCGGTTCAGCCCCAGCATTTT | CASGFVGASVQPQHF
. | . | TRBJ2-7 | TRBV13 | TGTGCCAGCAGCTTAAGCGGCGGGACTTACTACGAGCAGTACTTC | CASSLSGGTYYEQYF
. | . | TRBJ2-7 | TRBV3-1/TRBV3-2 | TGTGCCAGCAGCCACCTCAACGAGCAGTACTTC | CASSHLNEQYF
TRBD1 | . | TRBJ2-2 | TRBV6-6 | TGTGCCAGCAGTCCCGGGACAGGGGGGTTAAACACCGGGGAGCTGTTTTTT | CASSPGTGGLNTGELFF